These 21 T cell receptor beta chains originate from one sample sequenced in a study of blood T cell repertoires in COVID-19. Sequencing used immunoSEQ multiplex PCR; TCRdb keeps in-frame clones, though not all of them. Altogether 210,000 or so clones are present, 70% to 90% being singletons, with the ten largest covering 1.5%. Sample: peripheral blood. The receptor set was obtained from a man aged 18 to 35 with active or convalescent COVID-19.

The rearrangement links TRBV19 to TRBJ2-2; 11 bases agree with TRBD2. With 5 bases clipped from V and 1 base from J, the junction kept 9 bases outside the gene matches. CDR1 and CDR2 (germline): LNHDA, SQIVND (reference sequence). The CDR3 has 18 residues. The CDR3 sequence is CASSPGLAGGLNTGELFF. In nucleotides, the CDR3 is TGTGCCAGTAGTCCAGGTCTAGCGGGAGGCCTGAACACCGGGGAGCTGTTTTTT.

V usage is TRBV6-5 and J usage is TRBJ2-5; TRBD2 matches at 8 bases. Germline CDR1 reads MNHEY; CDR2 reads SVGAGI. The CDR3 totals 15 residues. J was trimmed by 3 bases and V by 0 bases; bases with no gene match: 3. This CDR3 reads CASSYSGTSKETQYF. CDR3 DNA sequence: TGTGCCAGCAGTTACTCCGGGACTAGTAAAGAGACCCAGTACTTC.

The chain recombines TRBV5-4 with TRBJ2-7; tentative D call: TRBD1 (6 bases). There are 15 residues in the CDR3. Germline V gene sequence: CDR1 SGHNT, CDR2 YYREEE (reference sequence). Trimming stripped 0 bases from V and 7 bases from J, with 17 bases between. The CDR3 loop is CASSLGQDGLGEQYF. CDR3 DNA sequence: TGTGCCAGCAGCTTGGGACAGGATGGGTTGGGGGAGCAGTACTTC.

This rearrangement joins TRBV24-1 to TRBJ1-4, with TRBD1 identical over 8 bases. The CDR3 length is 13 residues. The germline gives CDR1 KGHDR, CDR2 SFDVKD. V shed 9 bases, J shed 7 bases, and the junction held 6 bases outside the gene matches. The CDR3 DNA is TGTGCCACCTCCGGACAGGGAGGTGAAAAACTGTTTTTT. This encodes CATSGQGGEKLFF.

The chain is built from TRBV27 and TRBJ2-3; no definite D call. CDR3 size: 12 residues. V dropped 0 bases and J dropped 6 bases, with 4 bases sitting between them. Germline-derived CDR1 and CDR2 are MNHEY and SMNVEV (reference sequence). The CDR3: CASSLSYDTQYF. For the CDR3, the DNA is TGTGCCAGCAGTTTATCGTATGATACGCAGTATTTT.

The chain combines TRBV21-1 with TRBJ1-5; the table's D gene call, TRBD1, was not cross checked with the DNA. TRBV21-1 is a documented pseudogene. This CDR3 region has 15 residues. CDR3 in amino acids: CASSKGDRGYQPQHF. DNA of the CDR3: TGTGCCAGCAGCAAAGGAGACAGGGGGTATCAGCCCCAGCATTTT.

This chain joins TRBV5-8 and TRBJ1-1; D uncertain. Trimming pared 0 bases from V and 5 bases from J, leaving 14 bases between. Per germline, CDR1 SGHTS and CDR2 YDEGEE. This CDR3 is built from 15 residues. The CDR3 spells CASSLVRGIGTEAFF. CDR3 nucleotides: TGTGCCAGCAGCTTGGTTCGGGGAATAGGGACTGAAGCTTTCTTT.

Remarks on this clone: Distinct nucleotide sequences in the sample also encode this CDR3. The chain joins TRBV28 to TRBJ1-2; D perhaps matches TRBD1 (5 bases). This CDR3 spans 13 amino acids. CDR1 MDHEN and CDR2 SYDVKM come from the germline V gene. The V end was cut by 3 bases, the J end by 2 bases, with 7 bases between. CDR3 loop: CASSLGRNYGYTF. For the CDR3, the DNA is TGTGCCAGCAGTTTGGGGCGGAACTATGGCTACACCTTC.

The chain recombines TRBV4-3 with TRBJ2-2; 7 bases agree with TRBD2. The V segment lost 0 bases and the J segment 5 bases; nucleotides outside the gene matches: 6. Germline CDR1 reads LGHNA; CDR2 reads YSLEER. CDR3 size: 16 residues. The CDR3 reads CASSQEGRGITGELFF. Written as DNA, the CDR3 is TGCGCCAGCAGCCAAGAGGGGCGGGGGATAACCGGGGAGCTGTTTTTT.

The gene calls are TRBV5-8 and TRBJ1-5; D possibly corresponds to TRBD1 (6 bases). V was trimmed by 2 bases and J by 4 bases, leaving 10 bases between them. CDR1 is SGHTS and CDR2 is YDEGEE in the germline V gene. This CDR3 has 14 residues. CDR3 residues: CASSLGQINQPQHF. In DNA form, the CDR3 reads TGTGCCAGCAGCTTAGGACAGATAAATCAGCCCCAGCATTTT.

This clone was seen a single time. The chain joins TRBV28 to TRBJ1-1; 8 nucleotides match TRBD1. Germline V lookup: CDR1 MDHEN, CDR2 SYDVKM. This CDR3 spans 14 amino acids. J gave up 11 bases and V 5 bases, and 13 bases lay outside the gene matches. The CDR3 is CASSARTGMVLAFF. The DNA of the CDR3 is TGTGCCAGCAGTGCCCGGACAGGGATGGTCTTGGCTTTCTTT.

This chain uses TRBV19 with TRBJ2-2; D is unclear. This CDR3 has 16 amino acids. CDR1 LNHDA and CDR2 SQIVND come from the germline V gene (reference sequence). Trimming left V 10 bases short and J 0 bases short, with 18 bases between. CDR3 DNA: TGTGCCACGTCCACCCATGGTACGGCGAACACCGGGGAGCTGTTTTTT. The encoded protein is CATSTHGTANTGELFF.

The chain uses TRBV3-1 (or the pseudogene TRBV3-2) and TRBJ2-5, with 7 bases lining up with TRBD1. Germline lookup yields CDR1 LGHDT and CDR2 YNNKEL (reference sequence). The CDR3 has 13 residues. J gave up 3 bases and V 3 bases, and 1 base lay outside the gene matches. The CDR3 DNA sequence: TGTGCCAGCAGCCAGACAGGGAAAGAGACCCAGTACTTC. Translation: CASSQTGKETQYF.

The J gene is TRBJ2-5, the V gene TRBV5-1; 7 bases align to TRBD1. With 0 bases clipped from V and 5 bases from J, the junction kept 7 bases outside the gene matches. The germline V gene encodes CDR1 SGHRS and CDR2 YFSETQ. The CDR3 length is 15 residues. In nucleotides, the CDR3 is TGCGCCAGCAGCTTGGCCGCAGGGGGACCGGAGACCCAGTACTTC. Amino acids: CASSLAAGGPETQYF.

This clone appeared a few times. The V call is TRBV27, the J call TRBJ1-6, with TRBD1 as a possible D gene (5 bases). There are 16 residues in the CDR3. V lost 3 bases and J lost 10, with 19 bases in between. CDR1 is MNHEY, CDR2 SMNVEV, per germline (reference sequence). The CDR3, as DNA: TGTGCCAGCAGTTTCTCCGAGGGGAGGAGAGGATCACCCCTCCACTTT. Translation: CASSFSEGRRGSPLHF.

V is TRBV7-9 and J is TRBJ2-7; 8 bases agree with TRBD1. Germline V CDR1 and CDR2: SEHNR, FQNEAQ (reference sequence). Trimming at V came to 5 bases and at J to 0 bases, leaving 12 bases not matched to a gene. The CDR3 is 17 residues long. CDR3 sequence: CASSPRQGTQSSYEQYF. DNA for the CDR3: TGTGCCAGCAGCCCACGACAGGGGACGCAAAGCTCCTACGAGCAGTACTTC.

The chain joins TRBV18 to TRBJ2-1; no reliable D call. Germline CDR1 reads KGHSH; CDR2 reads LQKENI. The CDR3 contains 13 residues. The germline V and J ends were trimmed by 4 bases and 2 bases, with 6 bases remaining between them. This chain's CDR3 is CASSRAAYNEQFF. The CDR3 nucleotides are TGTGCCAGCTCACGGGCTGCCTACAATGAGCAGTTCTTC.

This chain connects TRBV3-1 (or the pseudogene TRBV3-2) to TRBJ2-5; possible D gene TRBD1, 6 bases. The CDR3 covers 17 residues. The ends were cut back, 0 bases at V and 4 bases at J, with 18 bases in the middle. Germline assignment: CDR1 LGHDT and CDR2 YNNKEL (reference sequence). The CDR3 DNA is TGTGCCAGCAGCCAAGATAGAATTACAGGGTATACAGAGACCCAGTACTTC. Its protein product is CASSQDRITGYTETQYF.

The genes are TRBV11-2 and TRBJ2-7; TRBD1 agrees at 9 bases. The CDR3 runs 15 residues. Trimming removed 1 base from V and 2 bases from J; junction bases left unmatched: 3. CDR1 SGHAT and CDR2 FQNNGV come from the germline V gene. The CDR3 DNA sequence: TGTGCCAGCAGCTTAGGGGGGACAGGGACCTACGAGCAGTACTTC. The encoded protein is CASSLGGTGTYEQYF. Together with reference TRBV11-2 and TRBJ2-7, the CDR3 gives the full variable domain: EAGVAQSPRYKIIEKRQSVAFWCNPISGHATLYWYQQILGQGPKLLIQFQNNGVVDDSQLPKDRFSAERLKGVDSTLKIQPAKLEDSAVYLCASSLGGTGTYEQYFGPGTRLTVT.

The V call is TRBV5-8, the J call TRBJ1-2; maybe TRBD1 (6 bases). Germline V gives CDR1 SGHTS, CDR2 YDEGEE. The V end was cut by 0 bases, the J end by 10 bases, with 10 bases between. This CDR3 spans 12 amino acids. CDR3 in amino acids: CASSLEDRTYTF. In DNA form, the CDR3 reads TGTGCCAGCAGCTTGGAGGACAGAACCTACACCTTC.

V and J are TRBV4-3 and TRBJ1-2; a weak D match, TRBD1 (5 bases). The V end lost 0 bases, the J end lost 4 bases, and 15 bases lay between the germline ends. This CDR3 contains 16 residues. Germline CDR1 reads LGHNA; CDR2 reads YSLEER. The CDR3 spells CASSQDHGGIGYGYTF. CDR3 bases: TGCGCCAGCAGCCAAGATCATGGGGGGATCGGCTATGGCTACACCTTC.